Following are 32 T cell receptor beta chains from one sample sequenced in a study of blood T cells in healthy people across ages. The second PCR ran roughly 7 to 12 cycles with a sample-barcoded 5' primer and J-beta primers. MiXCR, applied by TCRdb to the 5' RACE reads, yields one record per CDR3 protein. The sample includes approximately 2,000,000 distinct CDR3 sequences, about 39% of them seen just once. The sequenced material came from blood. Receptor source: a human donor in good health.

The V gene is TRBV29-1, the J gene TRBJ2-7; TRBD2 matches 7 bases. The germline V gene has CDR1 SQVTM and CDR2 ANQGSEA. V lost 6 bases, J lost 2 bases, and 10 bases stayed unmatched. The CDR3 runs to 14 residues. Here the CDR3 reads CSVSWEGKTYEQYF. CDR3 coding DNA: TGCAGCGTGAGTTGGGAGGGGAAGACCTACGAGCAGTACTTC.

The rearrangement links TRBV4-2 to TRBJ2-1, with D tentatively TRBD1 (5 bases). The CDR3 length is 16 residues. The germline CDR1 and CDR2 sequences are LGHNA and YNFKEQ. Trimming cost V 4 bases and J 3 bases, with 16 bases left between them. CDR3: CASSRQAGKDYNEQFF. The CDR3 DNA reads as TGTGCCAGCAGCCGACAAGCAGGGAAGGACTACAATGAGCAGTTCTTC.

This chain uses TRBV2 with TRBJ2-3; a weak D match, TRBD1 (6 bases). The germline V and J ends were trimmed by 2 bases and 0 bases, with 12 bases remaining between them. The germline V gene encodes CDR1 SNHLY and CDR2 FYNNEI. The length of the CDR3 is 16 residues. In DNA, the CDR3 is TGTGCCAGCAGTGAAACAGGGAGAAGGAGCACAGATACGCAGTATTTT. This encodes CASSETGRRSTDTQYF.

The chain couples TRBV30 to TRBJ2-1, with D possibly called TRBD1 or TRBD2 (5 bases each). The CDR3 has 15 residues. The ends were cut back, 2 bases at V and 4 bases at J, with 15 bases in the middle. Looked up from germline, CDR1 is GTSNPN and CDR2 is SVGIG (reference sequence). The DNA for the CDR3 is TGTGCCTGGAGTCTAGGTGGGGGAGCTTACAATGAGCAGTTCTTC. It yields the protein CAWSLGGGAYNEQFF. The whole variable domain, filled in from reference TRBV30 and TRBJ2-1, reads SQTIHQWPATLVQPVGSPLSLECTVEGTSNPNLYWYRQAAGRGLQLLFYSVGIGQISSEVPQNLSASRPQDRQFILSSKKLLLSDSGFYLCAWSLGGGAYNEQFFGPGTRLTVL.

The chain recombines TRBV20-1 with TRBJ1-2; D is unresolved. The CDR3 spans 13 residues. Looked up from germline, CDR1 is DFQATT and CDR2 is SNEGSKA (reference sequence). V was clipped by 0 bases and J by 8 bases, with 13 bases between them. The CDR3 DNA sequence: TGCAGTGCTAGAGAGGCGGCCGCTGTAGGCTACACCTTC. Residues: CSAREAAAVGYTF.

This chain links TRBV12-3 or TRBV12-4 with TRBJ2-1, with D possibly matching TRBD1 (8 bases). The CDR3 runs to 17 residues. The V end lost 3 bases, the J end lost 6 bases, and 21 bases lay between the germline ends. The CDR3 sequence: CASSLDTGGANFNEQFF. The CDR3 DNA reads TGTGCCAGCAGTTTGGATACAGGGGGGGCTAACTTCAATGAGCAGTTCTTC.

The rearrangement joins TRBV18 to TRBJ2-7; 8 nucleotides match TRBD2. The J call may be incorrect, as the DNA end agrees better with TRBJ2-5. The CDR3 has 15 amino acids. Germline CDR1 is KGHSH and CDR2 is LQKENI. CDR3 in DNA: TGTGCCAGCTCACCAACGGGGGGGCCGGTAGAGACCCAGTACTTC. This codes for CASSPTGGPVETQYF.

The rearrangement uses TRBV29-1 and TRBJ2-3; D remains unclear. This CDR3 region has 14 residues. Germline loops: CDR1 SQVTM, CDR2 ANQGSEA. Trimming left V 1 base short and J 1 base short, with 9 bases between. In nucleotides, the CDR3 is TGCAGCGTTGAAGTAGGATCAGGCACAGATACGCAGTATTTT. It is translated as CSVEVGSGTDTQYF.

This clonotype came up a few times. CDR3 region: CASSWPTYEQYF. DNA of the CDR3: TGTGCCAGCAGTTGGCCGACCTACGAGCAGTACTTC. The chain combines TRBV28 with TRBJ2-7; D is unclear. Germline assignment: CDR1 MDHEN and CDR2 SYDVKM. The CDR3 contains 12 residues. Trimming cost V 4 bases and J 2 bases, with 6 bases left between them.

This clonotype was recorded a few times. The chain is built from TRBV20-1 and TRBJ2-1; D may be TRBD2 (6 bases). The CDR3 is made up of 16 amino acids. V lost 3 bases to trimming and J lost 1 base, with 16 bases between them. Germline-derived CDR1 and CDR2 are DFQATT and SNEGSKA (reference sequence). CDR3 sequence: CSARSSEGRSYNEQFF. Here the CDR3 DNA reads TGCAGTGCTAGGTCGTCGGAGGGGAGGTCCTACAATGAGCAGTTCTTC.

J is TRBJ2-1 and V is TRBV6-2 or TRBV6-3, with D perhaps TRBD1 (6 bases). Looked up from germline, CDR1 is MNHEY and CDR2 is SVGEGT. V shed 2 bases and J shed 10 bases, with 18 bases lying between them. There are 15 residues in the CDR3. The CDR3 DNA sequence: TGTGCCAGCAGTTACGACGGCAGGGGATCCTACGAGCAGTTCTTC. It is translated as CASSYDGRGSYEQFF.

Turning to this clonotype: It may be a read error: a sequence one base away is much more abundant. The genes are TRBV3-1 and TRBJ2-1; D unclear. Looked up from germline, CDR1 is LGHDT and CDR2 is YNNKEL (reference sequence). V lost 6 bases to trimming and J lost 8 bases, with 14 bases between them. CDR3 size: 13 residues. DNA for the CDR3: TGTGCCAGCAGTTTTGTCAGATGGGATGAGCAGTTCTTC. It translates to CASSFVRWDEQFF.

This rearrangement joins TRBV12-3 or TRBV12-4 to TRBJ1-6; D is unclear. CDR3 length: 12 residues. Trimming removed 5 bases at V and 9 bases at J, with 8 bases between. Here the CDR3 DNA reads TGTGCCAGCAGTACCCAGGTTTCACCCCTCCACTTT. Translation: CASSTQVSPLHF.

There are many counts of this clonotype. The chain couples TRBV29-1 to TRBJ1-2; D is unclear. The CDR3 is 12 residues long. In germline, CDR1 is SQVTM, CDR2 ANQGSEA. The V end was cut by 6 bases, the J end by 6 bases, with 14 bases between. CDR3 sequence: CSVGYSSNGYTF. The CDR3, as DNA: TGCAGCGTCGGCTACTCATCCAATGGCTACACCTTC.

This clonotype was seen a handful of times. The CDR3 DNA sequence: TGTGCCAGCAGTCCGTTGCGTGGGACTCCCACCTCAGAGACCCAGTACTTC. Its protein product is CASSPLRGTPTSETQYF. The chain combines TRBV12-3 or TRBV12-4 with TRBJ2-5, with a weak D call TRBD2 (6 bases). The CDR3 totals 17 residues. The V end lost 5 bases, the J end lost 4 bases, and 23 bases lay between the germline ends.

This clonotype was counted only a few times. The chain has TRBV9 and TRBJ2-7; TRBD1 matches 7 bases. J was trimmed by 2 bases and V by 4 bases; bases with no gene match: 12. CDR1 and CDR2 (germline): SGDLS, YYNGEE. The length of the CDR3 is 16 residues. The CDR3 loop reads CASSPSSGTATYEQYF. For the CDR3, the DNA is TGTGCCAGCAGCCCATCTTCTGGGACAGCTACCTACGAGCAGTACTTC.

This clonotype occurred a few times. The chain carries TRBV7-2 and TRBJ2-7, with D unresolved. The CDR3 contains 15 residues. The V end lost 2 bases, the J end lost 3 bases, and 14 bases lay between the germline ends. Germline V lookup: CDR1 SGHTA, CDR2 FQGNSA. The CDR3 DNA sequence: TGTGCCAGCAGCTTAACCCGGGTGGCCCTCTACGAGCAGTACTTC. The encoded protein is CASSLTRVALYEQYF.

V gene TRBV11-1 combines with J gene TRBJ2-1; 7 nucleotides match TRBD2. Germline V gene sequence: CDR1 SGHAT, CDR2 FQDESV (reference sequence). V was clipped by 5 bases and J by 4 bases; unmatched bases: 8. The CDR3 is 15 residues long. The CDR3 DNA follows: TGTGCCAGCAGCATCAGGACTAGTCGATACAATGAGCAGTTCTTC. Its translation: CASSIRTSRYNEQFF.

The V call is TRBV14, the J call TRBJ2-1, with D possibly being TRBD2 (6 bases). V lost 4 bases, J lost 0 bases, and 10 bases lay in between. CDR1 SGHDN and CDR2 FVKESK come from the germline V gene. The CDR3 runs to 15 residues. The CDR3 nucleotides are TGTGCCAGCAGCCGAAAGACTAGCTCCTACAATGAGCAGTTCTTC. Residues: CASSRKTSSYNEQFF. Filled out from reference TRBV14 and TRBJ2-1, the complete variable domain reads EAGVTQFPSHSVIEKGQTVTLRCDPISGHDNLYWYRRVMGKEIKFLLHFVKESKQDESGMPNNRFLAERTGGTYSTLKVQPAELEDSGVYFCASSRKTSSYNEQFFGPGTRLTVL.

CDR3 region: CSVPTGNEQYF. The CDR3 DNA follows: TGCAGTGTCCCCACAGGGAACGAGCAGTACTTC. The chain joins TRBV20-1 to TRBJ2-4, with a possible D match to TRBD1 (6 bases). The J call is uncertain, as TRBJ2-7 better fits the DNA end. The CDR3 spans 11 residues. Germline CDR1 DFQATT, CDR2 SNEGSKA (reference sequence).

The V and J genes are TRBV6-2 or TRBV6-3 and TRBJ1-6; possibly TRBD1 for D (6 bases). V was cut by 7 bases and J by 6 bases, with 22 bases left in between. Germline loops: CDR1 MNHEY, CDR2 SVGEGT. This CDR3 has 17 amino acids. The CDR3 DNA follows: TGTGCCAGCAATTCCTACGGATCAGGGGTGGGTAATTCACCCCTCCACTTT. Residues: CASNSYGSGVGNSPLHF.

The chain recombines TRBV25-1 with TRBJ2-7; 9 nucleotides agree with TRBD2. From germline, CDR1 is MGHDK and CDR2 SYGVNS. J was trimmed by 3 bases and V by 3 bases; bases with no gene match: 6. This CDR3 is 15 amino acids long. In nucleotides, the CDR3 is TGTGCCAGCAGTGAGGGCCTAGCGGGGATCTACGAGCAGTACTTC. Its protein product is CASSEGLAGIYEQYF.

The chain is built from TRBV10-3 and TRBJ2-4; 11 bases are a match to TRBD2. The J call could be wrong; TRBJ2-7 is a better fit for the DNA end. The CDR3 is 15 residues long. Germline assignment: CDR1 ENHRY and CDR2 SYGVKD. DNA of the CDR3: TGTGCCATCAGTGATAGCGGGGGGGCCAACCACGAGCAGTACTTC. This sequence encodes CAISDSGGANHEQYF.

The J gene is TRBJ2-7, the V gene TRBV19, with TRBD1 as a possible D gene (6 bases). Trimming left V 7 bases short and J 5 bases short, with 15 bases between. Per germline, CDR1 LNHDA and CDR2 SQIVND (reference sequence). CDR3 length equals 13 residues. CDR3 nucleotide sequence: TGTGCCAGTACCGACACCCCAGGGGACGAGCAGTACTTC. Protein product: CASTDTPGDEQYF.

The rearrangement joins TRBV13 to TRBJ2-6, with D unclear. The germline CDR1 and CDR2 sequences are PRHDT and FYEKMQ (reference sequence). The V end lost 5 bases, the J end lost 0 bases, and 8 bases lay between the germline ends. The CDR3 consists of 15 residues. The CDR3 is CASSDTDSGANVLTF. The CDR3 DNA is TGTGCCAGCAGCGACACAGACTCTGGGGCCAACGTCCTGACTTTC.

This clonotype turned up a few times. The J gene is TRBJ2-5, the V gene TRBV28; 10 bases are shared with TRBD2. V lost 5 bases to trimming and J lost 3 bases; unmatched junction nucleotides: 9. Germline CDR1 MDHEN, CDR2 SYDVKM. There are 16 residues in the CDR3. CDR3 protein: CASSVLAGAGKETQYF. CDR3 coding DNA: TGTGCCAGCAGTGTCCTAGCGGGGGCTGGAAAAGAGACCCAGTACTTC.

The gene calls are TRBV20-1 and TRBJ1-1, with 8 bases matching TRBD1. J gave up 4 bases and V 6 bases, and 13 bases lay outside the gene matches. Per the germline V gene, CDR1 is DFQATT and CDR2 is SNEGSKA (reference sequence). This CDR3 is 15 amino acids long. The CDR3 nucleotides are TGCAGTGCCATCTATCCAAACACAGGGGGCACTGAAGCTTTCTTT. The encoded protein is CSAIYPNTGGTEAFF.

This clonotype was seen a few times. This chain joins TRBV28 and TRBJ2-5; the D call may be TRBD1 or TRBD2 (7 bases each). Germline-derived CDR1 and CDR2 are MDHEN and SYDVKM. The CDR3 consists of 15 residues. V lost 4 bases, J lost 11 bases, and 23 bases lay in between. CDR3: CASSSTGSQLREQYF. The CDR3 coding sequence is TGTGCCAGCAGTTCGACAGGGTCTCAGCTGCGGGAGCAGTACTTC. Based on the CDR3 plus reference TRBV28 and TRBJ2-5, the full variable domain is DVKVTQSSRYLVKRTGEKVFLECVQDMDHENMFWYRQDPGLGLRLIYFSYDVKMKEKGDIPEGYSVSREKKERFSLILESASTNQTSMYLCASSSTGSQLREQYFGPGTRLLVL.

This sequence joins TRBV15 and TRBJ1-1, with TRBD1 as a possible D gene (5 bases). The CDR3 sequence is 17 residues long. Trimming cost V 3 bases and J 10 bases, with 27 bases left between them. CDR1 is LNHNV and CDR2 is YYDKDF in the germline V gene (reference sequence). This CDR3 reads CATSSGDTWGGEFGAFF. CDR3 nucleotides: TGTGCCACCAGCAGTGGAGACACTTGGGGAGGGGAATTTGGAGCTTTCTTT.

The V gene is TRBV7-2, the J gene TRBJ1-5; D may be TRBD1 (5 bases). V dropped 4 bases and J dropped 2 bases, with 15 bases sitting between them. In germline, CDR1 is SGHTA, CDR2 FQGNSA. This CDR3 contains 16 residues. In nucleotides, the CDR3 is TGTGCCAGCAGCTACGGGCGGGGCCGGGGCAATCAGCCCCAGCATTTT. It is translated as CASSYGRGRGNQPQHF.

The CDR3 DNA reads as TGTGCCAGCAGCCCCTACACCAGCTCTGGGGCCAACGTCCTGACTTTC. Translation: CASSPYTSSGANVLTF. The chain links TRBV3-1 to TRBJ2-6; no reliable D call. This CDR3 is built from 16 residues. Looked up from germline, CDR1 is LGHDT and CDR2 is YNNKEL (reference sequence). The V end was cut by 4 bases, the J end by 0 bases, with 10 bases between.

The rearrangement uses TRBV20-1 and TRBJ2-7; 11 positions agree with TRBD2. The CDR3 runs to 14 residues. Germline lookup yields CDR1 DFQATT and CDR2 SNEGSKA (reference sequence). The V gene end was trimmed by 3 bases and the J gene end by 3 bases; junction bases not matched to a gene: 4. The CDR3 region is CSASSTSGVYEQYF. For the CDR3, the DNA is TGCAGTGCTAGTTCGACTAGCGGGGTCTACGAGCAGTACTTC.